This TCR beta chain was sequenced in a study of response to subunit inactivated influenza vaccine (dated by TCRdb to the late 2010s). In the study overall: To follow how T cells responded to a trivalent subunit inactivated influenza vaccine, the researchers relied on deep quantitative profiling of the T cell receptor repertoire. General conclusions and limits of the study: The authors suggested that each seasonal influenza vaccination may recruit only a limited number of new T cells.

The library came from RT-PCR. Instrument on record: Illumina HiSeq 2500. The public reads were run again by TCRdb, first through fastp at Q25 and then through MiXCR, and only productive beta chains were kept. When rows share a CDR3 protein, they turn into one entry using the most common DNA and genes. This sample gives 490,000 or so distinct CDR3 sequences in total; about 7.6% of them show up just once. The top ten constitute about an eighth of the sample. For this clonotype: Its antigen is unknown. The sample holds no much larger clone one base away, and base qualities are not on file.

The CDR3 runs 15 residues from the cysteine to the phenylalanine. Just CDR3 DNA is preserved here, 45 bases in frame from base 1. Here the sequenced sample was PBMCs from blood, taken around 2 years after vaccination. This clonotype was sampled from a man aged 45 to 70 who received an inactivated influenza vaccine. Donor details come from another sample of the same person, matched by shared clones. Rearrangement joined TRBV21-1 to TRBJ1-4. TRBV21-1 is reported as a pseudogene. The CDR3 protein: CASSTGRGSNEKLFF. The nucleotides are TGTGCCAGCAGTACTGGTCGCGGCTCTAATGAAAAACTGTTTTTT.